The sequence of this T cell receptor (beta chain) was determined in a study of regulatory T cells in long-lasting Graves disease. Study-level results: Persistent disease showed a preference for TRBV28, TRBJ1-2 and TRBJ2-5.

Construction of TCR beta libraries relied on iRepertoire HTBI primers and on Arm-PCR targeting CDR3 regions. From the multiplex PCR reads, TCRdb called clonotypes with MiXCR, one entry per CDR3 protein. The data show 450,000 or so distinct CDR3 sequences, 20% seen once. This clonotype came up many times. Antigen unknown. Indicated time point: persistent/refractory GD, antithyroid drugs over 5 years with positive TRAb. TCR sequences were obtained from RNA taken from PBMCs. The ends were cut back, 6 bases at V and 0 bases at J, with 17 bases in the middle. The CDR3 is 15 residues long. Germline CDR1 reads SQVTM; CDR2 reads ANQGSEA.

The J gene is TRBJ1-1, the V gene TRBV29-1, with D possibly being TRBD1 (5 bases). This TCR derives from a female donor with Graves disease. The specimen was peripheral blood mononuclear cells (PBMCs), collected when the disease was refractory, from a patient treated with antithyroid drugs. The CDR3 here is CSVEGLGVLNTEAFF. Written as DNA, the CDR3 is TGCAGCGTCGAGGGACTAGGCGTTTTGAACACTGAAGCTTTCTTT.